These 22 T cell receptor beta chains share one sample of origin, sequenced in a study of T cell responses to AZD1222 COVID-19 vaccine (dated by TCRdb to about 2021). The library relied on the immunoSEQ multiplex PCR assay. In its TCRdb copy, this immuneACCESS table keeps in-frame sequences only and misses some clones. Where compared with another copy, unresolved V genes explain less than half of these, and the others have no known cause. A total of more than 250,000 clones appear in this sample, roughly 93% of them only once. 0.5% to 0.65% of the sample is held by the ten biggest clonotypes. Interpreted using the paper, the time point label stands for: baseline before first vaccination. The material sequenced was peripheral blood, taken on day 0 of AZD1222 vaccination. Receptor source: an adult in good health.

The CDR3 sequence is CASSLETDNSPLHF. The CDR3 bases are TGTGCCAGCAGCTTGGAGACAGATAATTCACCCCTCCACTTT. V is TRBV5-4 and J is TRBJ1-6; D is perhaps TRBD1 (5 bases). CDR1 SGHNT and CDR2 YYREEE come from the germline V gene (reference sequence). The ends were cut back, 0 bases at V and 5 bases at J, with 6 bases in the middle. CDR3 size: 14 residues.

V and J are TRBV6-4 and TRBJ1-2, with 8 bases lining up with TRBD1. The length of the CDR3 is 13 residues. In germline, CDR1 is MRHNA, CDR2 SNTAGT. V shed 6 bases, J shed 4 bases, and the junction held 4 bases outside the gene matches. The CDR3: CASSPDRGYGYTF. CDR3 sequence (DNA): TGTGCCAGCAGCCCAGACAGGGGCTATGGCTACACCTTC.

The V and J genes are TRBV19 and TRBJ2-1; TRBD2 matches 9 bases. CDR3 length: 20 amino acids. CDR1 is LNHDA, CDR2 SQIVND, per germline (reference sequence). The V segment lost 3 bases and the J segment 1 base; nucleotides outside the gene matches: 16. The chain's CDR3 is CASSMRSGRPSWGSYNEQFF. The CDR3 nucleotides read TGTGCCAGTAGTATGCGGAGCGGGAGGCCTTCTTGGGGGTCCTACAATGAGCAGTTCTTC. The whole variable domain, filled in from reference TRBV19 and TRBJ2-1, reads DGGITQSPKYLFRKEGQNVTLSCEQNLNHDAMYWYRQDPGQGLRLIYYSQIVNDFQKGDIAEGYSVSREKKESFPLTVTSAQKNPTAFYLCASSMRSGRPSWGSYNEQFFGPGTRLTVL.

This chain uses TRBV5-1 with TRBJ2-6; D is unresolved. The CDR3 is made up of 15 amino acids. CDR1 SGHRS and CDR2 YFSETQ come from the germline V gene. Trimming stripped 0 bases from V and 0 bases from J, with 4 bases between. The CDR3: CASSLGNSGANVLTF. The DNA for the CDR3 is TGCGCCAGCAGCTTGGGAAACTCTGGGGCCAACGTCCTGACTTTC.

The chain joins TRBV14 to TRBJ1-2; D uncertain. This CDR3 is 16 amino acids long. Trimming pared 3 bases from V and 3 bases from J, leaving 17 bases between. Germline V gene lookup returns CDR1 SGHDN and CDR2 FVKESK. This CDR3 reads CASSQRQNLGDYGYTF. The DNA of the CDR3 is TGTGCCAGCAGCCAGAGGCAGAACCTCGGTGACTATGGCTACACCTTC.

The chain couples TRBV3-1 (or the pseudogene TRBV3-2) to TRBJ1-6, with TRBD1 identical over 7 bases. There are 15 residues in the CDR3. The germline CDR1 and CDR2 sequences are LGHDT and YNNKEL (reference sequence). The junction had 5 bases not matched to a gene; V was cut back by 4 bases and J by 5 bases. In DNA, the CDR3 is TGTGCCAGCAGCCCTAGGGACAGCCATAATTCACCCCTCCACTTT. As protein: CASSPRDSHNSPLHF.

The rearrangement uses TRBV11-1 and TRBJ2-7; TRBD1 or TRBD2 may be the D gene (5 bases each). The CDR3 runs to 14 residues. Trimming took off 4 bases at V and 1 base at J, with 11 bases between the two ends. The germline V gene has CDR1 SGHAT and CDR2 FQDESV (reference sequence). CDR3 residues: CASSSGRPSYEQYF. The DNA for the CDR3 is TGTGCCAGCAGCTCGGGACGTCCGTCCTACGAGCAGTACTTC. Drawing the rest from reference TRBV11-1 and TRBJ2-7, the complete variable domain is EAEVAQSPRYKITEKSQAVAFWCDPISGHATLYWYRQILGQGPELLVQFQDESVVDDSQLPKDRFSAERLKGVDSTLKIQPAELGDSAMYLCASSSGRPSYEQYFGPGTRLTVT.

J is TRBJ1-2 and V is TRBV28, with D possibly being TRBD1 (6 bases). CDR1 is MDHEN, CDR2 SYDVKM, per germline. Trimming pared 6 bases from V and 2 bases from J, leaving 13 bases between. The CDR3 is 14 residues long. In DNA form, the CDR3 reads TGTGCCAGCAGCCCTATTGACAGGAACTATGGCTACACCTTC. Translated, it gives CASSPIDRNYGYTF.

This sequence joins TRBV2 and TRBJ1-4; tentative D call: TRBD1 (6 bases). CDR1 SNHLY and CDR2 FYNNEI come from the germline V gene. This CDR3 has 14 residues. With 7 bases removed from V and 8 bases from J, the gap between germline ends came to 17 bases. CDR3 nucleotides: TGTGCCAGCATCTTCAGGGGCGGAGAGGAAAAACTGTTTTTT. It is translated as CASIFRGGEEKLFF. Based on the CDR3 plus reference TRBV2 and TRBJ1-4, the full variable domain is EPEVTQTPSHQVTQMGQEVILRCVPISNHLYFYWYRQILGQKVEFLVSFYNNEISEKSEIFDDQFSVERPDGSNFTLKIRSTKLEDSAMYFCASIFRGGEEKLFFGSGTQLSVL.

The chain joins TRBV2 to TRBJ1-1, with a possible D match to TRBD1 (5 bases). The ends were cut back, 7 bases at V and 1 base at J, with 13 bases in the middle. The CDR3 is made up of 14 amino acids. Per the germline V gene, CDR1 is SNHLY and CDR2 is FYNNEI. The CDR3, as DNA: TGTGCCAGCACCGTGGGGGGAGGGAACACTGAAGCTTTCTTT. As protein: CASTVGGGNTEAFF. Together with reference TRBV2 and TRBJ1-1, the CDR3 gives the full variable domain: EPEVTQTPSHQVTQMGQEVILRCVPISNHLYFYWYRQILGQKVEFLVSFYNNEISEKSEIFDDQFSVERPDGSNFTLKIRSTKLEDSAMYFCASTVGGGNTEAFFGQGTRLTVV.

The chain uses TRBV5-1 and TRBJ2-6; D possibly corresponds to TRBD1 (6 bases). Trimming removed 4 bases from V and 2 bases from J, with 10 bases in between. Per the germline V gene, CDR1 is SGHRS and CDR2 is YFSETQ. The CDR3 runs to 15 residues. CDR3 bases: TGCGCCAGCAGCCCGCAGGGGACTGGGGCCAACGTCCTGACTTTC. Residues: CASSPQGTGANVLTF. The whole variable domain, remainder taken from reference TRBV5-1 and TRBJ2-6, is KAGVTQTPRYLIKTRGQQVTLSCSPISGHRSVSWYQQTPGQGLQFLFEYFSETQRNKGNFPGRFSGRQFSNSRSEMNVSTLELGDSALYLCASSPQGTGANVLTFGAGSRLTVL.

The chain links TRBV7-6 to TRBJ2-1; the D gene is possibly TRBD1 (5 bases). CDR1 is SGHVS, CDR2 FNYEAQ, per germline. The CDR3 covers 18 residues. With 5 bases removed from V and 0 bases from J, the gap between germline ends came to 20 bases. CDR3 sequence reads: CASSRVPGPLSSYNEQFF. CDR3 DNA sequence: TGTGCCAGCAGCCGAGTCCCAGGGCCCCTGAGCTCCTACAATGAGCAGTTCTTC.

The chain recombines TRBV19 with TRBJ2-7; TRBD2 might be the D (6 bases). Trimming cost V 5 bases and J 2 bases, with 22 bases left between them. The CDR3 length is 17 residues. Germline CDR1 and CDR2: LNHDA and SQIVND (reference sequence). The CDR3 DNA reads TGTGCCAGTAGTGTATCGGAGTGGGGCGGGGTCGCCTACGAGCAGTACTTC. The encoded protein is CASSVSEWGGVAYEQYF.

The genes are TRBV5-6 and TRBJ1-5; D gene ambiguous. The CDR3 runs 13 residues. The germline V gene encodes CDR1 SGHDT and CDR2 YYEEEE. Trimming removed 3 bases from V and 1 base from J, with 5 bases in between. This chain's CDR3 is CASSSSSNQPQHF. The CDR3 region has the DNA TGTGCCAGCAGCTCCAGCAGCAATCAGCCCCAGCATTTT.

The chain recombines TRBV28 with TRBJ1-1; 10 nucleotides match TRBD1. Germline V CDR1 and CDR2: MDHEN, SYDVKM. The V and J ends lost 6 bases and 4 bases, in that order; junction bases with no gene match: 8. This CDR3 region has 15 residues. The CDR3 loop reads CASRGPGQGSTEAFF. As DNA, the CDR3 is TGTGCCAGCAGGGGCCCGGGACAGGGGAGCACTGAAGCTTTCTTT. Based on the CDR3 plus reference TRBV28 and TRBJ1-1, the full variable domain is DVKVTQSSRYLVKRTGEKVFLECVQDMDHENMFWYRQDPGLGLRLIYFSYDVKMKEKGDIPEGYSVSREKKERFSLILESASTNQTSMYLCASRGPGQGSTEAFFGQGTRLTVV.

V usage is TRBV5-5 and J usage is TRBJ1-2; the match to TRBD1 covers 8 bases. The V gene's germline CDR1 is SGHKS and CDR2 YYEKEE (reference sequence). The CDR3 is 14 residues long. With V trimmed by 8 bases and J by 3 bases, 9 bases remained unmatched. The CDR3 protein is CASPFQGADYGYTF. The DNA for the CDR3 is TGTGCCAGTCCGTTTCAGGGGGCGGACTATGGCTACACCTTC.

The chain couples TRBV2 to TRBJ2-2; D possibly corresponds to TRBD1 (5 bases). The CDR3 spans 15 residues. The V end lost 2 bases, the J end lost 1 base, and 8 bases lay between the germline ends. Per the germline V gene, CDR1 is SNHLY and CDR2 is FYNNEI. The CDR3 loop is CASSEWGLNTGELFF. Written as DNA, the CDR3 is TGTGCCAGCAGTGAATGGGGCCTGAACACCGGGGAGCTGTTTTTT.

This sequence joins TRBV27 and TRBJ2-7; D gene uncertain. Germline V gene data show CDR1 as MNHEY and CDR2 as SMNVEV (reference sequence). The CDR3 is 12 residues long. The ends were cut back, 4 bases at V and 4 bases at J, with 8 bases in the middle. This CDR3 reads CASSSSGYEQYF. CDR3 in DNA: TGTGCCAGCAGTTCTTCCGGTTACGAGCAGTACTTC.

The chain has TRBV28 and TRBJ2-3; D gene unclear. V lost 3 bases, J lost 1 base, and 5 bases lay in between. This CDR3 has 13 amino acids. Germline-derived CDR1 and CDR2 are MDHEN and SYDVKM. The CDR3 spells CASSFQGTDTQYF. The CDR3 DNA follows: TGTGCCAGCAGTTTCCAGGGCACAGATACGCAGTATTTT.

This chain uses TRBV12-3 or TRBV12-4 with TRBJ2-1; D perhaps matches TRBD2 (6 bases). V was trimmed by 8 bases and J by 7 bases, leaving 12 bases between them. This CDR3 is built from 12 residues. CDR3 amino acids: CASRGILNEQFF. The DNA of the CDR3 is TGTGCCAGCCGGGGGATTCTTAATGAGCAGTTCTTC.

CDR3 loop: CASSWGEVDETQYF. Written as DNA, the CDR3 is TGTGCCAGCAGCTGGGGGGAGGTAGATGAGACCCAGTACTTC. The chain employs TRBV5-8 and TRBJ2-5; tentative D call: TRBD2 (6 bases). CDR3 length: 14 amino acids. V was trimmed by 3 bases and J by 5 bases, leaving 14 bases between them. Germline lookup yields CDR1 SGHTS and CDR2 YDEGEE. Combining the CDR3 with reference TRBV5-8 and TRBJ2-5 gives the whole variable domain EAGVTQSPTHLIKTRGQQATLRCSPISGHTSVYWYQQALGLGLQFLLWYDEGEERNRGNFPPRFSGRQFPNYSSELNVNALELEDSALYLCASSWGEVDETQYFGPGTRLLVL.

The chain couples TRBV28 to TRBJ1-4; D ambiguous. CDR1 and CDR2 (germline): MDHEN, SYDVKM. Trimming cost V 4 bases and J 8 bases, with 11 bases left between them. This CDR3 contains 13 residues. For the CDR3, the DNA is TGTGCCAGCAGTTCCCCGTCGGGGGAAAAACTGTTTTTT. Residues: CASSSPSGEKLFF.